The entry below describes one TCR beta chain. This sample stems from a study of T cell responses to AZD1222 COVID-19 vaccine. The data were produced by immunoSEQ multiplex PCR, yet TCRdb's version contains in-frame clones alone and is incomplete. The table includes about 150,000 clones, around 86% detected once. Per germline, CDR1 MNHEY and CDR2 SVGEGT. V gave up 5 bases and J gave up 5 bases, with 10 bases separating them. This CDR3 is 12 amino acids long. Material: peripheral blood, obtained 28 days after the second AZD1222 dose. The sequence was collected from an adult who received the AZD1222 COVID-19 vaccine. The J gene is TRBJ2-7, the V gene TRBV6-2 or TRBV6-3, with D perhaps TRBD1 (6 bases). The CDR3 DNA is TGTGCCAGCAGTCAGAACAGGGACGAGCAGTACTTC. Protein product: CASSQNRDEQYF.